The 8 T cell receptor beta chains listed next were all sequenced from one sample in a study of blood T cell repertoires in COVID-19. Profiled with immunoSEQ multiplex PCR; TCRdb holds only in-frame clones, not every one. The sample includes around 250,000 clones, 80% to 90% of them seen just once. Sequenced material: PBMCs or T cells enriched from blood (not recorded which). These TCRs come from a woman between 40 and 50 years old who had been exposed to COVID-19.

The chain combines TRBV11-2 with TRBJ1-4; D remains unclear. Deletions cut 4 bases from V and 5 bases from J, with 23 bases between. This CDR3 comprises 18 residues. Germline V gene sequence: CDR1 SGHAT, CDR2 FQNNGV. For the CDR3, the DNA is TGTGCCAGCAGCTACCGTTCATTCGTCGGAGGTCGGAATGAAAAACTGTTTTTT. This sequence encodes CASSYRSFVGGRNEKLFF.

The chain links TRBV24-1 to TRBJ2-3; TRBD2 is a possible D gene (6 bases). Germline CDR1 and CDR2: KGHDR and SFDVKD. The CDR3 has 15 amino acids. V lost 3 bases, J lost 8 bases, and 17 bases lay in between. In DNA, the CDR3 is TGTGCCACCAGTGATCCCTCCCTAGGCGGGGTTACGCAGTATTTT. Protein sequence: CATSDPSLGGVTQYF.

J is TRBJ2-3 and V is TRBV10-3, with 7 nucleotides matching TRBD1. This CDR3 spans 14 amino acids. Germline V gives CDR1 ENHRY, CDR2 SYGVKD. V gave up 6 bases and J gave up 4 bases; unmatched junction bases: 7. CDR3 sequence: CAIRAGGIPDTQYF. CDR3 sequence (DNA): TGTGCCATCAGGGCAGGGGGAATCCCAGATACGCAGTATTTT.

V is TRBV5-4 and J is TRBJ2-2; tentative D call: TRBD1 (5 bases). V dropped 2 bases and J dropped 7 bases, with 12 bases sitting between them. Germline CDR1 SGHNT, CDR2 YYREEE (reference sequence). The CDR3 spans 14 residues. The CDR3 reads CASSFQGNVGELFF. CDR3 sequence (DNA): TGTGCCAGCAGCTTCCAGGGAAATGTCGGGGAGCTGTTTTTT.

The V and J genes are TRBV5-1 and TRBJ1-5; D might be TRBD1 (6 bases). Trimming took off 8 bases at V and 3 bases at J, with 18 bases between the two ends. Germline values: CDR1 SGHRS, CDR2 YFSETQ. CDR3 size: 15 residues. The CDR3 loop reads CASPRPDRPNQPQHF. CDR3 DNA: TGCGCCAGTCCTAGGCCGGACAGACCCAATCAGCCCCAGCATTTT.

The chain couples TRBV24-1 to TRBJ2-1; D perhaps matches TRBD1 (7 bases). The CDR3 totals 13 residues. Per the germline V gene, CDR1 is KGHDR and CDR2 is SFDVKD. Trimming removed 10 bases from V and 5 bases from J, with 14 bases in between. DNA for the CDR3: TGTGCCACGGGGCGGGACAGACACAATGAGCAGTTCTTC. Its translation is CATGRDRHNEQFF.

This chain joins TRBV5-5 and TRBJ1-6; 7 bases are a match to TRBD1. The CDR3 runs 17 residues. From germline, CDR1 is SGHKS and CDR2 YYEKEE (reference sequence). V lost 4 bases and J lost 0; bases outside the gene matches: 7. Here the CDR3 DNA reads TGTGCCAGCAGCACCCTCCGGGACAGCTCCTATAATTCACCCCTCCACTTT. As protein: CASSTLRDSSYNSPLHF.

In DNA form, the CDR3 reads TGTGCCAGCATACTAGGGAAAGGTCAGCCCCAGCATTTT. The encoded protein is CASILGKGQPQHF. The J gene is TRBJ1-5, the V gene TRBV2; the D is unclear. The CDR3 is 13 residues long. From germline, CDR1 is SNHLY and CDR2 FYNNEI. The V gene lost 7 bases and the J gene lost 6 bases, with 13 bases spanning the gap.